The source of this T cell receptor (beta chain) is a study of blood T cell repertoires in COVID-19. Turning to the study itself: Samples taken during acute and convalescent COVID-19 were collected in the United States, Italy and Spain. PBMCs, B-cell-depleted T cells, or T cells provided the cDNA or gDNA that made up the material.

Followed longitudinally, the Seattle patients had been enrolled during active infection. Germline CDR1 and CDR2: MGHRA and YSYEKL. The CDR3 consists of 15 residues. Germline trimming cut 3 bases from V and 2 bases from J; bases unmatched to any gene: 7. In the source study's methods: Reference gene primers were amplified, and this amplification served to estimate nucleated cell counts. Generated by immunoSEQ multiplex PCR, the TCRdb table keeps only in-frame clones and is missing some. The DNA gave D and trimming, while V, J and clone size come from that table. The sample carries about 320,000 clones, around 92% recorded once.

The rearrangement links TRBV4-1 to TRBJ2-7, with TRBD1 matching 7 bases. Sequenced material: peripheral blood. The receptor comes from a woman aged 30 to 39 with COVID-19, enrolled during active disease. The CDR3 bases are TGCGCCAGCAGCCAGGTCTTGCAGGGGGCCTACGAGCAGTACTTC. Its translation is CASSQVLQGAYEQYF.